The present entry profiles one T cell receptor (beta chain) with its context. Its antigen is currently unknown. The CDR3 contains 12 residues. CDR1 and CDR2 (germline): SEHNR, FQNEAQ (reference sequence). The V end lost 1 base, the J end lost 6 bases, and 7 bases lay between the germline ends. The sample is drawn from a study of T cell responses to AZD1222 COVID-19 vaccine. Overall study findings and caveats: The study identified only six AZD1222 recipients as seropositive at baseline. Nearly half of the spike-specific TCRs reportedly recognize variant regions that carry no mutations. Following two doses of AZD1222, Spike-specific TCR breadth and depth rose.

The method was immunoSEQ multiplex PCR; TCRdb's version includes in-frame clones alone and lacks a portion of them. The repertoire consists of roughly 140,000 clones, with approximately 88% occurring once and the leading ten covering around 3.4%. The sequence came from an adult in good health. Sequenced here: peripheral blood, sampled on day 0 of MenACWY control vaccination. This rearrangement joins TRBV7-9 to TRBJ2-7; maybe TRBD1 (6 bases). The CDR3 is CASSLGGGEQYF. As DNA, the CDR3 is TGTGCCAGCAGCTTAGGAGGGGGCGAGCAGTACTTC.